This T cell receptor (beta chain) appears in the sequencing data of a study of T cells after yellow fever vaccination (dated by TCRdb to the late 2010s). In the study overall: The SMART-Seq v4 Ultra Low Input RNA kit was used to prepare libraries from fractions with low cell numbers. To follow T-cell clones before and after both primary and booster YFV17D yellow fever vaccination, bulk TCR alpha and beta repertoires underwent longitudinal sequencing. Two healthy male donors made up the cohort, one aged 18 to 29 years and the other aged 30 to 40 years. Bulk PBMC replicates and cell subsets were isolated from blood drawn at multiple timepoints before and after both primary and secondary immunization.

The treatment or condition tag for this specimen amounts to: live attenuated yellow fever vaccine strain. At every blood-draw timepoint, two biological replicates of bulk PBMCs were collected. A standard Ficoll-Paque protocol was used to isolate PBMCs from peripheral blood. TriZol was used to extract RNA from bulk PBMCs, CD4 and CD8 fractions, and dextramer-positive and dextramer-negative fractions. The investigation overall reported the following: After the booster, most clones that had expanded after primary vaccination were detected again (over 95% of CD4 and about 88% of CD8), suggesting broad maintenance of memory. FACS-sorted repertoires could contain abundant contaminating clonotypes from the bulk population, so computational filtering was required. Because the study included only a couple of donors, the extent to which the findings can be generalized is limited. A small share of clonotypes occurred in both CD4 and CD8 compartments, likely arising from convergent recombination. Compared with the primary T-cell response, the secondary T-cell response was faster but weaker, reaching its peak on day 5 rather than on day 15.

A word on this clonotype: This receptor's antigen is unknown. No much larger clonotype is one base removed from it; base qualities were not supplied.

TCR cDNA was made using 5'RACE template switching, a step that added a universal primer site and unique molecular identifiers. Priming of cDNA synthesis was performed from both the TCR alpha and TCR beta constant segments. Libraries were amplified in two PCR steps, with sample barcodes and sequencing adapters added in the second step. Libraries were sequenced on Illumina HiSeq 2500 (2x100 bp) or NovaSeq (2x150 bp). The original methods were these. MIGEC handled demultiplexing of reads and collapsing into UMI consensus sequences, while MiXCR performed V(D)J alignment. Clonotypes responding to the vaccine were identified with edgeR on replicate PBMC samples, with the criteria of FDR below 0.01 and a log2 fold change above 5 up to day 15. Each bulk clonotype received a CD4 or CD8 identity based on whether the sequenced CD4 or CD8 repertoire contained that clonotype at higher abundance. TCRdb reprocessing: public reads trimmed at Q25 with fastp, clones called with MiXCR, in-frame beta chains kept. Rows matching on CDR3 protein sequence are summarized as one entry with the most common DNA and genes. TCRdb assigned the V and J calls; the authors' analysis was not used. This sample has around 530,000 distinct CDR3 sequences in its table, and about a sixth of those were observed once. The ten most abundant clones make up 17% of the sample.

The sequence was collected from a man between 18 and 35 years old who received the YFV17D yellow fever vaccine. Here the sequenced sample was PBMCs, taken around 5 days after the first yellow fever vaccination.

The CDR3 has the sequence CASTAQGRSYGYTF. The nucleotides read TGTGCCAGCACCGCTCAAGGGCGGTCCTATGGCTACACCTTC. The sequence links TRBV7-9 to TRBJ1-2, with no reliable assignment of the D segment. The junction carries 16 bases between V and J, which are trimmed by 7 bases and 4 bases respectively. CDR1 and CDR2 (SEHNR, FQNEAQ) derive from the germline V gene (reference sequence). The CDR3 goes from the cysteine to the phenylalanine over 14 residues. The only DNA kept is the CDR3, 42 bases in frame from the first base.